This record concerns one T cell receptor beta chain sequence. Its target is unknown. Germline lookup yields CDR1 KGHSH and CDR2 LQKENI. V trimming: 2 bases; J trimming: 9 bases; junction bases outside the gene matches: 8. This CDR3 contains 15 residues. The entry originates in a study of blood T cells in healthy people across ages. Findings of the study overall: The long-lived group displayed more naive CD4+ cells, plus higher diversity, than the aged donors did.

A J-beta primer mix and a sample-barcoded 5' primer were used in a second PCR of roughly 6 to 11 cycles. Each cDNA molecule received a tag from a template-switch adaptor that had 12 random nucleotides. Using its own MiXCR run on the 5' RACE reads, TCRdb lists one record per CDR3 protein. The repertoire holds approximately 600,000 distinct CDR3 sequences, under 70% seen once, with 30% to 45% in the top ten. Sequencing input: blood. The chain has TRBV18 and TRBJ2-1; 9 bases are a match to TRBD2. The TCR comes from a man aged 60-69 years in good health. The CDR3 reads CASSPGGGAGGEQFF. The CDR3 DNA sequence: TGTGCCAGCTCACCAGGGGGAGGAGCGGGAGGTGAGCAGTTCTTC.